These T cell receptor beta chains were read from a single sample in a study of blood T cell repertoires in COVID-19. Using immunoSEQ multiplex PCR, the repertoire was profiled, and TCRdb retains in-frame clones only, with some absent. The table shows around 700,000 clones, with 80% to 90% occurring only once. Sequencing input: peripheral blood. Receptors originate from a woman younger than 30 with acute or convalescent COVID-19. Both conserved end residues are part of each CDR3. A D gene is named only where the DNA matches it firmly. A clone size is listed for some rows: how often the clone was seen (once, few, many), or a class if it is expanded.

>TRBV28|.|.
CASSGQGLVDGYTF
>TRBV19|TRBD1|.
CASSSRQGMNTEAFF
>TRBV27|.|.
CASSLGPVETQYF
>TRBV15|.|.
CATSRPGFAYEQYF
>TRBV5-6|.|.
CASSLGAGSRGYTF
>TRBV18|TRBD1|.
CASSLWELGQASYEQYF
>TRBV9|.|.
CASSRGAPIPSGNTIYF
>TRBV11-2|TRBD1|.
CASSPWTGGSGNTIYF
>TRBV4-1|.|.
CASSHNRDFVREQYF
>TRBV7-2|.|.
CASSPESSTSFYGYTF
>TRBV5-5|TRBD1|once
CASSPGQGLRGGYTF
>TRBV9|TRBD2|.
CASSVLSGGAADTQYF
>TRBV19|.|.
CASSTLGGADYGYTF
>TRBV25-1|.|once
CASSPTHTNYYEQYF
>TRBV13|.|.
CASSAGRSYGYTF
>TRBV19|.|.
CASRGRGITNEKLFF
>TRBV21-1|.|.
CASSERGVLGTGDGIQYF
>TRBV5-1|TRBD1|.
CASSLAGGPGEQYF
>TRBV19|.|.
CASRIPAVSYTF
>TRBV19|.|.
CASSTTDRTLHF
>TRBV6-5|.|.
CASTLTGEAGEQYF
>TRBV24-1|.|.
CATSDQYYGYTF
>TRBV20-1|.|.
CSASGASSYEQYF
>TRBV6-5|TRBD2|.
CASSSTSGAYLGEQFF
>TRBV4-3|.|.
CASSLYRGGTEAFF
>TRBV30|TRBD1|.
CAVDPRDRGVTEAFF
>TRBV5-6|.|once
CASRERTDSYNSPLHF
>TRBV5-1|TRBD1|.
CASRPGTGGSEQYF
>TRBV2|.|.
CASGSEVGGSYNSPLHF
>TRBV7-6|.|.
CASSLGAGNEQFF
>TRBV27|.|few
CASSLYATNEKLFF
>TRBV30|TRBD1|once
CAWSRQGLNIQYF
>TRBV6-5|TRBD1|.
CASRTGTGIFNEQFF
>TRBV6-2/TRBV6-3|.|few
CASSVITYEQYF
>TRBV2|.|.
CASSVQYTGELFF
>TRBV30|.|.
CAWTANRGRGGYTF
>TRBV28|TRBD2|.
CASLSGDPYNEQFF
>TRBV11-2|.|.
CASSDHVGQNGYTF
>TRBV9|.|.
CASSPSDSMAGYTF
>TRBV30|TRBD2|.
CAWRAGGGTGELFF
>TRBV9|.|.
CASSAGIGGGNTIYF
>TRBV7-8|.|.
CASSFGREYNQPQHF
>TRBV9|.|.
CATGGVGYGYTF
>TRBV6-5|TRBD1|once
CASSLGQGLFYGYTF
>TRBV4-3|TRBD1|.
CASSQDRTGRNNQPQHF
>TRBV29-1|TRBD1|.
CSVVPGGFHEQYF
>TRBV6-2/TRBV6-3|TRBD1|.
CASSSTGTGAFF
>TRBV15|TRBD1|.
CATSRDPGQGRDEQFF
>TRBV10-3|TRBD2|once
CAISLGASGGGETQYF
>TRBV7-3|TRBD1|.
CASSLTGQGNHEQYF
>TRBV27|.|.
CASSLPSWGAGELFF
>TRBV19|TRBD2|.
CASSVGGINIQYF
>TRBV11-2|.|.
CASSLDRGYGYTF
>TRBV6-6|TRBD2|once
CASSLRTSRTNIQYF
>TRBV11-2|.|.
CASSLVGFLGAFF
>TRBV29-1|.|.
CSVEVVDYGYTF
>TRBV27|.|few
CASSSAGVSRVNTEAFF